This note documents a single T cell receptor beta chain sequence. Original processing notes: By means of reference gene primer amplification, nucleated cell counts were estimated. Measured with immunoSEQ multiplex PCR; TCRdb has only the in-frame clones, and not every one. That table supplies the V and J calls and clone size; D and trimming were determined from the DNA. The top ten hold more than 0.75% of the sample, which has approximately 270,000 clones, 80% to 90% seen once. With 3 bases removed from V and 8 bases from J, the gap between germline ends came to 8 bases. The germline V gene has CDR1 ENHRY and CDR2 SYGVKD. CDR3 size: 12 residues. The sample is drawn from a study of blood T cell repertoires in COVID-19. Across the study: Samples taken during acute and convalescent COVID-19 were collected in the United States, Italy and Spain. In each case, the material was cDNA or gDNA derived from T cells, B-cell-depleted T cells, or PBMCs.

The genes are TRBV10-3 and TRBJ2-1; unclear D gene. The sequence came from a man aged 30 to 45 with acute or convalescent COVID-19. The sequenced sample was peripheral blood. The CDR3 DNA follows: TGTGCCATCAGTGACGGGTGGTATGAGCAGTTCTTC. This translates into CAISDGWYEQFF.